These 13 T cell receptor beta chains share one sample of origin, sequenced in a study of cytomegalovirus exposure and HLA in healthy donors. The PCR contained 60 Vbeta and 13 Jbeta primers. Assay: immunoSEQ multiplex PCR; the TCRdb copy retains only in-frame clones and omits some. The table lists under 200,000 clones, roughly two thirds of them singletons. The material sequenced was PBMCs. The receptors were sampled from a woman in her thirties or forties in good health and CMV-seropositive.

This clone came up a few times. V usage is TRBV7-3 and J usage is TRBJ2-5, with TRBD2 matching over 9 bases. The J segment lost 4 bases and the V segment lost 5 bases, leaving 11 bases of the junction unmatched. CDR3 length: 16 residues. Per the germline V gene, CDR1 is SGHTA and CDR2 is FQGTGA. The CDR3 DNA follows: TGTGCCAGCAGCGATGGTCTAGCGGGGTCTGGAGAGACCCAGTACTTC. The encoded protein is CASSDGLAGSGETQYF. The whole variable domain, remainder taken from reference TRBV7-3 and TRBJ2-5, is GAGVSQTPSNKVTEKGKYVELRCDPISGHTALYWYRQSLGQGPEFLIYFQGTGAADDSGLPNDRFFAVRPEGSVSTLKIQRTERGDSAVYLCASSDGLAGSGETQYFGPGTRLLVL.

This clone was seen just once. The junction and the germline gene differ at one end; a read error may be behind it. V and J are TRBV2 and TRBJ1-2; a weak D match, TRBD1 (5 bases). Germline V gene data show CDR1 as SNHLY and CDR2 as FYNNEI. The CDR3 spans 15 residues. In nucleotides, the CDR3 is TGTGCCAGCAGAGAAGGGACGGGAGCTAACTATGGCTACACCTTC. Translation gives CASREGTGANYGYTF.

This clone was detected a few times. This chain joins TRBV9 and TRBJ1-2; D is unclear. The length of the CDR3 is 14 residues. With 7 bases removed from V and 0 bases from J, the gap between germline ends came to 13 bases. The germline V gene encodes CDR1 SGDLS and CDR2 YYNGEE. CDR3 sequence reads: CASFRTGTNYGYTF. In DNA form, the CDR3 reads TGTGCCAGCTTCAGGACGGGGACTAACTATGGCTACACCTTC.

This clone is a singleton in its sample. The chain has TRBV29-1 and TRBJ1-1, with 7 bases identical to TRBD1. Germline V gene sequence: CDR1 SQVTM, CDR2 ANQGSEA. This CDR3 contains 13 residues. Losses at the gene ends were 6 bases for V and 3 bases for J; bases not matched to a gene: 7. The CDR3 bases are TGCAGCGTCTGGGACAGACAGGACACTGAAGCTTTCTTT. Translation: CSVWDRQDTEAFF.

This clone was seen a handful of times. The chain combines TRBV10-3 with TRBJ1-1, with D maybe TRBD1 (5 bases). The CDR3 is made up of 14 amino acids. CDR1 is ENHRY, CDR2 SYGVKD, per germline. V lost 7 bases to trimming and J lost 3 bases, with 15 bases between them. CDR3: CAIKGEGGDTEAFF. CDR3 sequence (DNA): TGTGCCATCAAGGGAGAAGGAGGGGACACTGAAGCTTTCTTT.

J is TRBJ2-1 and V is TRBV4-2; 10 nucleotides match TRBD1. The CDR3 consists of 17 residues. V lost 2 bases and J lost 5; bases outside the gene matches: 9. Per the germline V gene, CDR1 is LGHNA and CDR2 is YNFKEQ. The CDR3 reads CASSQQLPGTGDNEQFF. The CDR3 coding sequence is TGTGCCAGCAGCCAACAACTACCCGGGACAGGGGACAATGAGCAGTTCTTC.

This chain links TRBV5-1 with TRBJ2-5, with 7 bases that match TRBD1. V shed 5 bases and J 2 bases; nucleotides not matched to a gene: 6. CDR3 length: 14 amino acids. The V gene's germline CDR1 is SGHRS and CDR2 YFSETQ. The DNA of the CDR3 is TGCGCCAGCAGGGAGACAGGGCAACAAGAGACCCAGTACTTC. Translated: CASRETGQQETQYF.

The chain employs TRBV28 and TRBJ2-3; D might be TRBD2 (5 bases). The CDR3 has 12 residues. Germline lookup yields CDR1 MDHEN and CDR2 SYDVKM. V gave up 6 bases and J gave up 6 bases, with 10 bases separating them. Written as DNA, the CDR3 is TGTGCCAGCAGCCTAGTAGCGGATACGCAGTATTTT. Translating it yields CASSLVADTQYF.

The chain recombines TRBV23-1 with TRBJ1-3; tentatively, D is TRBD1 (5 bases). TRBV23-1 is noted as an ORF with a role that remains uncertain. The V end lost 0 bases, the J end lost 4 bases, and 16 bases lay between the germline ends. This CDR3 is built from 17 residues. The CDR3 loop reads CASSQSPRRDRGNTIYF. CDR3 bases: TGCGCCAGCAGTCAATCTCCCAGGAGGGACCGCGGAAACACCATATATTTT.

The chain is built from TRBV7-2 and TRBJ2-7; 8 bases match TRBD2. The germline gives CDR1 SGHTA, CDR2 FQGNSA. V lost 3 bases to trimming and J lost 1 base; unmatched junction nucleotides: 5. CDR3 length equals 15 residues. CDR3: CASSFSGGGSYEQYF. DNA for the CDR3: TGTGCCAGCAGCTTCTCTGGCGGGGGGTCCTACGAGCAGTACTTC.

This clone was counted a single time. The chain links TRBV7-9 to TRBJ2-1; 7 bases are a match to TRBD1. The CDR3 is 15 amino acids. Germline V gene lookup returns CDR1 SEHNR and CDR2 FQNEAQ (reference sequence). V gave up 6 bases and J gave up 9 bases; unmatched junction bases: 14. The CDR3 DNA sequence: TGTGCCAGCAGTACCGAAGACAGGGCTTGGGTTGAGCAGTTCTTC. Translating gives CASSTEDRAWVEQFF.

The chain couples TRBV28 to TRBJ2-7; D possibly corresponds to TRBD1 (5 bases). The germline V and J ends were trimmed by 6 bases and 6 bases, with 15 bases remaining between them. The CDR3 covers 13 residues. Germline lookup yields CDR1 MDHEN and CDR2 SYDVKM. CDR3 protein: CASRDGQGTEQYF. The CDR3 bases are TGTGCCAGCAGGGACGGTCAGGGAACCGAGCAGTACTTC.

This rearrangement joins TRBV7-2 to TRBJ2-7; 8 bases fit TRBD2. CDR3 length: 15 residues. Germline trimming cut 2 bases from V and 0 bases from J; bases unmatched to any gene: 3. Looked up from germline, CDR1 is SGHTA and CDR2 is FQGNSA. The CDR3 is CASSLSSGGSYEQYF. In nucleotides, the CDR3 is TGTGCCAGCAGCTTATCAAGCGGGGGCTCCTACGAGCAGTACTTC.